This T cell receptor (beta chain) was profiled in a study of Ad26.COV2.S vaccination and SARS-CoV-2 variants. Study observations and caveats: With respect to non-spike TCR breadth, vaccine and placebo recipients were similar. Total T cell responses were possibly underestimated by TCR breadth and depth analyses. Spike-specific TCR breadth was greater in vaccine than placebo recipients.

To note about this clone: What it recognizes is unknown.

Profiling relied on immunoSEQ multiplex PCR, and the TCRdb table lists in-frame clones only, not all of them. The table shows hundreds of thousands of clones, with roughly 81% occurring only once. V lost 4 bases, J lost 7 bases, and 17 bases lay in between. From germline, CDR1 is SGDLS and CDR2 YYNGEE. There are 15 residues in the CDR3. Treatment: some 20 received Ad26.COV2.S at low or high dose, single or two shots; five or six received placebo; per-sample allocation not given. The study sampled participants on day 63 after the first vaccine or placebo injection. As its vector, the vaccine had Ad26, which expressed Wuhan-strain SARS-CoV-2 spike.

Sequenced here: peripheral blood, sampled in a trial of Ad26.COV2.S vaccine versus placebo. V and J are TRBV9 and TRBJ2-2; maybe TRBD2 (7 bases). The sequence derives from a person between 18 and 60 years old who received the Ad26.COV2.S COVID-19 vaccine or a placebo. CDR3 residues: CASSLLGGAFGELFF. CDR3 in DNA: TGTGCCAGCAGCTTATTAGGGGGGGCCTTCGGGGAGCTGTTTTTT.